This T cell receptor beta chain was obtained from a study of blood T cell repertoires in COVID-19. Authors' processing steps: Counts of nucleated cells, estimated from reference gene primer amplification, were obtained. Libraries were prepared by immunoSEQ multiplex PCR; TCRdb keeps only in-frame clonotypes and omits some of them. Clone size and the V and J calls come from that table; the DNA yielded D and trimming. Of approximately 300,000 clones detected, almost 90% appear once; the ten largest clones hold around 11%. The CDR3 spans 15 residues. The V and J ends lost 4 bases and 4 bases respectively, with 17 bases between them. Germline CDR1 is SGDLS and CDR2 is YYNGEE. This clone was observed once.

The clonotype originates from a woman under 40 with COVID-19, enrolled during active disease. Sequenced sample: peripheral blood. The V gene is TRBV9, the J gene TRBJ1-2, with a tentative D call TRBD1 (5 bases). CDR3 DNA: TGTGCCAGCAGCATATCGATGGGGGGGTCCTATGGCTACACCTTC. Amino acid sequence: CASSISMGGSYGYTF.